This T cell receptor (beta chain) comes out of a study of T cells in Graves' hyperthyroidism and ophthalmopathy. Pregnant or lactating patients were excluded, as were those with uncontrolled infection or other autoimmune disease. Fresh peripheral blood, roughly 10 ml, was the source of the PBMCs. What was amplified from RNA transcripts were TCR beta CDR3 regions. With the HTBI primer set, the TCR CDR3 went through a first round of RT-PCR. TCRdb processed the multiplex PCR reads anew with MiXCR; each CDR3 protein has one entry. The sample records 350,000 or so distinct CDR3 sequences, about 15% being singletons. This CDR3 comprises 14 residues. V shed 3 bases and J shed 1 base, with 7 bases lying between them.

Sequences were obtained from blood. This TCR derives from a woman under 40 with Graves' hyperthyroidism that later progressed to Graves' ophthalmopathy. The gene calls are TRBV12-3 or TRBV12-4 and TRBJ1-5; perhaps TRBD1 as D (6 bases). CDR3 DNA: TGTGCCAGCAGTTTTGACAGGAGCAATCAGCCCCAGCATTTT. Residues: CASSFDRSNQPQHF.